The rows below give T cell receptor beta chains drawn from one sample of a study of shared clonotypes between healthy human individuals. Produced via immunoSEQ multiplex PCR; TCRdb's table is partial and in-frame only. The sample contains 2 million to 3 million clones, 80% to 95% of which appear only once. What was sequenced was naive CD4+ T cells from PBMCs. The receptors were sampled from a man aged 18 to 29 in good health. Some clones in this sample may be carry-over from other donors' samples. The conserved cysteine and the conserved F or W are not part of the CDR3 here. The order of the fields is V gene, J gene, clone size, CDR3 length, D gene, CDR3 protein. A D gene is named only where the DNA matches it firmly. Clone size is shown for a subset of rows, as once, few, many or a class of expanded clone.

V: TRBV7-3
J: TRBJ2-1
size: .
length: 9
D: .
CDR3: ASSLNEVQF

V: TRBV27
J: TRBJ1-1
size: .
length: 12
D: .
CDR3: ASSLGGRDTEAF

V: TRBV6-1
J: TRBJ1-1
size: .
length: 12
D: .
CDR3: ASSNTGTNTEAF

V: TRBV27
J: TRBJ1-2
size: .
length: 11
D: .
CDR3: ASSFRAGYGYT

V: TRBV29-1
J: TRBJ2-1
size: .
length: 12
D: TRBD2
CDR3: SVWLAGGGNEQF

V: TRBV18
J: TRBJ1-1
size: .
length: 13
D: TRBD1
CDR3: ASSPATGLNTEAF

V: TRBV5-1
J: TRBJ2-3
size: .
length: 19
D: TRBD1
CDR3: ASSLIGGQGVLAVPGGTQY

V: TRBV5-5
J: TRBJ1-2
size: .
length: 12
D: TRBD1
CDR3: ASSLIRQGSGYT

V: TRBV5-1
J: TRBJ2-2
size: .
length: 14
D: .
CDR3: ASSLVAGSVTGELF

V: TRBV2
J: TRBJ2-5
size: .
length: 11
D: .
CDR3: ASKDYSVETQY

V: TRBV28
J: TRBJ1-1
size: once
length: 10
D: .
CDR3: ASRRLHTEAF

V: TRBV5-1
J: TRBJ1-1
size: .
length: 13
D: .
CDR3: ASSLAVQQNTEAF

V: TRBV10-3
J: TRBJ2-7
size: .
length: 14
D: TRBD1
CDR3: AISPDRGGSSYEQY

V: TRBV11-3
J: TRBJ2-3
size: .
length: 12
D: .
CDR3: ASGPAGPTDTQY

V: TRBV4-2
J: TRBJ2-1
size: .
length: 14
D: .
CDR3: ASSLWRRQEYNEQF

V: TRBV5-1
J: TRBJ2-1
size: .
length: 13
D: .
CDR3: ASSAQGPYHNEQF

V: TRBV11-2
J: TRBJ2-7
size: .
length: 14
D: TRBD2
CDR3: ASTITTSGRAYEQY

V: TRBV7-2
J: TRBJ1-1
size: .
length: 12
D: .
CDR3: ASSLAAMNTEAF

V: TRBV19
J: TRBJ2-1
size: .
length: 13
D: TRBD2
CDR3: ASNTGTSGSGEQF

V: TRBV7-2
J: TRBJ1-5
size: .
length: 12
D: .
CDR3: ASSTAWGPQPQH

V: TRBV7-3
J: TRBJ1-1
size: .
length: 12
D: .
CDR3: ASSLDGPNTEAF

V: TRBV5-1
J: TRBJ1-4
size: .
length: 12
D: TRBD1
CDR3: ASSQQGPEEKLF

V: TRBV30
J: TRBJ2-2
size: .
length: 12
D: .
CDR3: AWSLGLGAGELF

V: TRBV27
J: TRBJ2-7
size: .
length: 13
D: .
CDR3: ASTLKQGRGHEQY

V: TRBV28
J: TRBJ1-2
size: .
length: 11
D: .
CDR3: ASSLQANYGYT

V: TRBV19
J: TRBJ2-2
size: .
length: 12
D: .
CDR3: ASRELGGTGELF

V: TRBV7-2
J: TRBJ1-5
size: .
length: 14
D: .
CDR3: ASSSVQTGFNQPQH

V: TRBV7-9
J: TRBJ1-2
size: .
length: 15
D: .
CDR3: ASRPQVSRDTNYGYT

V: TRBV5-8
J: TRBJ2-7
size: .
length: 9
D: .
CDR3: ASTQTYEQY

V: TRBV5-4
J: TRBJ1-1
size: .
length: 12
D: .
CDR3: ASSLEGGLTEAF

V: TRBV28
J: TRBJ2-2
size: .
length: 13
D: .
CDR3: ASSLGSKGSGELF

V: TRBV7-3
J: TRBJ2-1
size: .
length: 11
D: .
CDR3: ASSTGPPDEQF

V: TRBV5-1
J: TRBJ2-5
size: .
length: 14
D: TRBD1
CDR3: ASSTGQGALQETQY

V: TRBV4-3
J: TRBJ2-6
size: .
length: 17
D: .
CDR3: ASSQDSGEGTSGANVLT

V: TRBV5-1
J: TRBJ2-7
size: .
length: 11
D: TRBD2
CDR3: ASSLSGTYEQY

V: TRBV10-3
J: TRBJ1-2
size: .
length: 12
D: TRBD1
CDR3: AISAGTGNYGYT

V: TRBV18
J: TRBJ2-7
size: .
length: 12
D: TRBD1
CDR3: ASSPWIGTDEQY

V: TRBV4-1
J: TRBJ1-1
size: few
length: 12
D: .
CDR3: ASSQDQGSTEAF

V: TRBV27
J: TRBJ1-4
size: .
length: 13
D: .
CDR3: ASSPAGIPNEKLF

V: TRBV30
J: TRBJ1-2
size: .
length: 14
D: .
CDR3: AALGAGTTPNYGYT

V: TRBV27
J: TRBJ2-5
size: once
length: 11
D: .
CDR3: ASSLRQQETQY

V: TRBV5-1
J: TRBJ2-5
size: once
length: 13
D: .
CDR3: ASSLAGPGGETQY

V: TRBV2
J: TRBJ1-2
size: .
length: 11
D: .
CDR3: ASSESSGFGYT

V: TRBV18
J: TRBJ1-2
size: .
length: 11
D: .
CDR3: ASSPSLGYGYT

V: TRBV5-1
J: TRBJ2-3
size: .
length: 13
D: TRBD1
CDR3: ASSLDRASTDTQY

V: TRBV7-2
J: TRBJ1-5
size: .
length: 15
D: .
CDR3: ASSSTGIGYSNQPQH

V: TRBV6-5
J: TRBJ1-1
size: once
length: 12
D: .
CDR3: ASSYDVRNTEAF

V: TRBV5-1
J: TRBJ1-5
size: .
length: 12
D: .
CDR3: ASSLLGSNQPQH

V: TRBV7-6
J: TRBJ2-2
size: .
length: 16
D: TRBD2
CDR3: ASSLESSGRARTGELF

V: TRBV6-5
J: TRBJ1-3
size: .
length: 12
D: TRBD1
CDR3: ATGEGAPGNTIY

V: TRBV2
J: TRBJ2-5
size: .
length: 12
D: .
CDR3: ASSARRTQETQY

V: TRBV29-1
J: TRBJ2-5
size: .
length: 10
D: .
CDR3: SVFRDQETQY

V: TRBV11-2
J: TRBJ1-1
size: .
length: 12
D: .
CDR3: ASSRWQMNTEAF

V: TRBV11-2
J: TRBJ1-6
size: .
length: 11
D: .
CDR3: ASSLQWSSPLH

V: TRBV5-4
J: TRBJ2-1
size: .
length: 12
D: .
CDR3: ASSLGTDYNEQF

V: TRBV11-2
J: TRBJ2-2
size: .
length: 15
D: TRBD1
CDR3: ASSLRQGQGLTGELF

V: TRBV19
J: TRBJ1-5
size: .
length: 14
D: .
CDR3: ASSPYQTGDNQPQH

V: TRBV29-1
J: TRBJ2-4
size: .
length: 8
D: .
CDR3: SAGEAGQY

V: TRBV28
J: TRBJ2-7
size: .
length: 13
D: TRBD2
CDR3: ASSPRTSVAYEQY